A single sample gave rise to the 22 T cell receptor beta chains below, sequenced in a study of blood T cell repertoires in COVID-19. This table comes from immunoSEQ multiplex PCR, and its TCRdb copy is limited to in-frame clones, with some not included. The top ten hold roughly 10% of the sample, which has about 240,000 clones, 70% to 85% seen once. The sequencing sample was made of peripheral blood. These receptors were collected from a woman of 80 years or more with acute or convalescent COVID-19.

The CDR3 nucleotides are TGCGCCAGCAGCTCCGGACAGGGAGGCATCACTGAAGCTTTCTTT. Translated: CASSSGQGGITEAFF. The chain couples TRBV5-1 to TRBJ1-1; TRBD1 matches at 8 bases. J lost 4 bases, V lost 3 bases, and 8 bases had no gene match. The V gene's germline CDR1 is SGHRS and CDR2 YFSETQ. The CDR3 loop spans 15 amino acids.

V gene TRBV6-6 combines with J gene TRBJ1-6; 10 nucleotides agree with TRBD1. Germline values: CDR1 MNHNY, CDR2 SVGAGI (reference sequence). The CDR3 runs to 15 residues. Trimming removed 6 bases from V and 7 bases from J; junction bases left unmatched: 6. The CDR3 loop reads CASSGGQGWNSPLHF. CDR3 bases: TGTGCCAGCAGCGGGGGACAGGGGTGGAATTCACCCCTCCACTTT.

The chain combines TRBV11-2 with TRBJ2-1; 11 bases are shared with TRBD2. The V segment lost 4 bases and the J segment 5 bases; nucleotides outside the gene matches: 10. The CDR3 length is 17 residues. Per germline, CDR1 SGHAT and CDR2 FQNNGV. This CDR3 is CASSSTFSGGGNNEQFF. The DNA for the CDR3 is TGTGCCAGCAGCTCCACCTTTAGCGGGGGGGGAAACAATGAGCAGTTCTTC. Full variable domain (missing parts from reference TRBV11-2 and TRBJ2-1): EAGVAQSPRYKIIEKRQSVAFWCNPISGHATLYWYQQILGQGPKLLIQFQNNGVVDDSQLPKDRFSAERLKGVDSTLKIQPAKLEDSAVYLCASSSTFSGGGNNEQFFGPGTRLTVL.

The chain combines TRBV19 with TRBJ2-1, with 7 bases fitting TRBD2. The CDR3 spans 17 residues. Trimming removed 4 bases from V and 3 bases from J; junction bases left unmatched: 12. Per germline, CDR1 LNHDA and CDR2 SQIVND (reference sequence). The CDR3 spells CASSTLLGGGNYNEQFF. In DNA form, the CDR3 reads TGTGCCAGTAGTACCCTCCTGGGCGGGGGAAACTACAATGAGCAGTTCTTC.

This sequence joins TRBV6-5 and TRBJ1-6; 7 bases line up with TRBD1. The CDR3 totals 15 residues. With V trimmed by 5 bases and J by 10 bases, 11 bases remained unmatched. Germline-derived CDR1 and CDR2 are MNHEY and SVGAGI. This CDR3 is CASSRRQGRASPLHF. The CDR3 DNA follows: TGTGCCAGCAGTCGCCGACAGGGTAGGGCGTCACCCCTCCACTTT.

V and J are TRBV2 and TRBJ2-3; 12 nucleotides line up with TRBD2. This CDR3 is built from 15 residues. The germline V gene has CDR1 SNHLY and CDR2 FYNNEI. The trim removed 4 bases at V and 5 bases at J, leaving 4 bases unmatched. Written as DNA, the CDR3 is TGTGCCAGCAGTGGACTAGCGGGGGCAGGAGATACGCAGTATTTT. It specifies CASSGLAGAGDTQYF.

The chain links TRBV10-2 to TRBJ1-3, with 7 nucleotides matching TRBD1. The V and J ends lost 6 bases and 3 bases, in that order; junction bases with no gene match: 5. From germline, CDR1 is WSHSY and CDR2 SAAADI. CDR3 length: 14 amino acids. As DNA, the CDR3 is TGCGCCAGCAGCCAGGGGGAGATTGGAAACACCATATATTTT. Translation gives CASSQGEIGNTIYF.

The V gene is TRBV4-1, the J gene TRBJ2-1, with 7 bases identical to TRBD2. The CDR3 runs to 18 residues. J gave up 6 bases and V 3 bases, and 17 bases lay outside the gene matches. Germline lookup yields CDR1 MGHRA and CDR2 YSYEKL. Here the CDR3 reads CASSQPGGQRGNGNEQFF. In nucleotides, the CDR3 is TGCGCCAGCAGCCAGCCGGGCGGCCAGCGGGGAAACGGCAATGAGCAGTTCTTC.

V is TRBV5-1 and J is TRBJ2-2; TRBD1 matches 10 bases. V was clipped by 4 bases and J by 6 bases; unmatched bases: 9. The V gene's germline CDR1 is SGHRS and CDR2 YFSETQ. The CDR3 is made up of 16 amino acids. CDR3 in amino acids: CASSTEGTGVSGELFF. CDR3 nucleotides: TGCGCCAGCAGCACCGAGGGGACAGGGGTGTCCGGGGAGCTGTTTTTT.

V usage is TRBV28 and J usage is TRBJ2-7; 8 nucleotides match TRBD1. With 4 bases clipped from V and 0 bases from J, the junction kept 5 bases outside the gene matches. The CDR3 has 15 amino acids. Germline lookup yields CDR1 MDHEN and CDR2 SYDVKM. DNA of the CDR3: TGTGCCAGCAGTTCGAGACAGGGGTTCTCCTACGAGCAGTACTTC. Its translation: CASSSRQGFSYEQYF.

The gene calls are TRBV5-1 and TRBJ2-6; the D is unclear. Germline CDR1 is SGHRS and CDR2 is YFSETQ. The V end lost 3 bases, the J end lost 0 bases, and 19 bases lay between the germline ends. This CDR3 has 19 residues. The CDR3 protein is CASSSPRVFSFSGANVLTF. CDR3 DNA sequence: TGCGCCAGCAGCTCCCCCCGGGTCTTCTCTTTCTCTGGGGCCAACGTCCTGACTTTC.

The J gene is TRBJ1-4, the V gene TRBV3-1 (or the pseudogene TRBV3-2), with TRBD1 matching 9 bases. The CDR3 totals 15 residues. CDR1 and CDR2 from the germline V gene are LGHDT and YNNKEL (reference sequence). V lost 5 bases and J lost 8; bases outside the gene matches: 9. CDR3 bases: TGTGCCAGCAGCTCGGGACAGGGAGAGGAAGAAAAACTGTTTTTT. This gives the protein CASSSGQGEEEKLFF.

This clone was observed a handful of times. This chain uses TRBV6-6 with TRBJ1-4; 7 nucleotides align to TRBD1. Germline CDR1 and CDR2: MNHNY and SVGAGI (reference sequence). The junction had 6 bases not matched to a gene; V was cut back by 6 bases and J by 2 bases. The CDR3 covers 15 residues. Written as DNA, the CDR3 is TGTGCCAGCAGCTCAAGGGGGCTCACTAATGAAAAACTGTTTTTT. This codes for CASSSRGLTNEKLFF.

J is TRBJ2-1 and V is TRBV5-8, with 8 bases aligning to TRBD1. J was trimmed by 8 bases and V by 0 bases; bases with no gene match: 4. CDR1 SGHTS and CDR2 YDEGEE come from the germline V gene. CDR3 length: 14 residues. The CDR3 DNA sequence: TGTGCCAGCAGCTTGGAACAGGGGGGCTATGAGCAGTTCTTC. Translating gives CASSLEQGGYEQFF.

The CDR3 loop is CASSEQGGGEQFF. In DNA form, the CDR3 reads TGTGCCAGCAGCGAACAGGGAGGGGGTGAGCAGTTCTTC. The chain carries TRBV7-2 and TRBJ2-1; a weak D match, TRBD2 (7 bases). Germline V gene data show CDR1 as SGHTA and CDR2 as FQGNSA. V lost 5 bases and J 9 bases, leaving 14 bases between the germline ends. The CDR3 consists of 13 residues.

The chain uses TRBV6-5 and TRBJ1-1; possibly TRBD1 for D (6 bases). The ends were cut back, 2 bases at V and 0 bases at J, with 10 bases in the middle. Looked up from germline, CDR1 is MNHEY and CDR2 is SVGAGI. The CDR3 totals 15 residues. The CDR3: CASSYDRFMNTEAFF. The CDR3 DNA reads TGTGCCAGCAGTTACGACAGGTTTATGAACACTGAAGCTTTCTTT.

The chain has TRBV19 and TRBJ2-3, with TRBD2 identical over 9 bases. The germline CDR1 and CDR2 sequences are LNHDA and SQIVND (reference sequence). The CDR3 covers 15 residues. The V gene end was trimmed by 6 bases and the J gene end by 3 bases; junction bases not matched to a gene: 7. The CDR3 DNA sequence: TGTGCCAGTAGCGCGGCTAGCGGGGAGACAGATACGCAGTATTTT. It translates to CASSAASGETDTQYF.

This clone occurred a few times. The CDR3 loop is CSVVLAGGTDTQYF. In DNA form, the CDR3 reads TGCAGCGTTGTACTAGCGGGGGGCACAGATACGCAGTATTTT. The chain couples TRBV29-1 to TRBJ2-3, with 11 positions matching TRBD2. V shed 4 bases, J shed 1 base, and the junction held 1 base outside the gene matches. This CDR3 contains 14 residues. Germline CDR1 is SQVTM and CDR2 is ANQGSEA.

This chain uses TRBV28 with TRBJ1-5; 7 nucleotides match TRBD1. Germline V gene data show CDR1 as MDHEN and CDR2 as SYDVKM. CDR3 length equals 20 residues. The ends lost 5 bases at V and 0 bases at J; junction bases unmatched: 19. The CDR3 nucleotides are TGTGCCAGCAGTGGCACCTCTCGACAGGGATTTTCCTATAGCAATCAGCCCCAGCATTTT. Protein sequence: CASSGTSRQGFSYSNQPQHF. Together with reference TRBV28 and TRBJ1-5, the CDR3 gives the full variable domain: DVKVTQSSRYLVKRTGEKVFLECVQDMDHENMFWYRQDPGLGLRLIYFSYDVKMKEKGDIPEGYSVSREKKERFSLILESASTNQTSMYLCASSGTSRQGFSYSNQPQHFGDGTRLSIL.

The rearrangement uses TRBV20-1 and TRBJ1-1; D is uncertain. The V end lost 1 base, the J end lost 4 bases, and 4 bases lay between the germline ends. The germline gives CDR1 DFQATT, CDR2 SNEGSKA (reference sequence). The CDR3 contains 11 residues. The CDR3 is CSARASTEAFF. The CDR3 bases are TGCAGTGCTAGAGCGAGCACTGAAGCTTTCTTT.

The chain employs TRBV30 and TRBJ1-6, with a weak D call TRBD1 (6 bases). Trimming stripped 7 bases from V and 3 bases from J, with 10 bases between. Germline V gives CDR1 GTSNPN, CDR2 SVGIG (reference sequence). The CDR3 is 13 amino acids. The CDR3, as DNA: TGTGCCTCACAGGGCGGCTATAATTCACCCCTCCACTTT. Translating gives CASQGGYNSPLHF.

The chain carries TRBV28 and TRBJ1-5; 7 bases are a match to TRBD1. The CDR3 runs to 14 residues. The germline gives CDR1 MDHEN, CDR2 SYDVKM. J gave up 6 bases and V 8 bases, and 10 bases lay outside the gene matches. DNA of the CDR3: TGTGCCAGCCAGAGGACAGGAAGAATTCAGCCCCAGCATTTT. Amino acid sequence: CASQRTGRIQPQHF.